This is a list of T cell receptor beta chains from one sample in a study of blood T cell repertoires in COVID-19. The data were produced by immunoSEQ multiplex PCR, yet TCRdb's version contains in-frame clones alone and is incomplete. The sample carries about 4,700 clones, roughly 80% recorded once. Source material: peripheral blood. The receptors originated from a human donor with active or convalescent COVID-19. The donor label of this sample is uncertain. The CDR3 runs from the conserved cysteine through the conserved F or W. The D gene is left open where the match is weak. Rows may omit the clone size; those that give it use once, few, many or a size class.

- TRBJ1-1 - TRBV15 TGTGCCACCAGCAGAGACAGGGGGAACACTGAAGCTTTCTTT CATSRDRGNTEAFF
- TRBJ1-1 - TRBV7-2 TGTGCCAGCAGCCTCAGCGGTGGGAACACTGAAGCTTTCTTT CASSLSGGNTEAFF
TRBD1 TRBJ1-5 few TRBV6-5 TGTGCCAGCAGCACGGGACAGAAAAATCAGCCCCAGCATTTT CASSTGQKNQPQHF
- TRBJ2-4 - TRBV6-2/TRBV6-3 TGTGCCAGCAGCCCTCCTCTTTCGGGGTCGGCCAAAAACATTCAGTACTTC CASSPPLSGSAKNIQYF
TRBD2 TRBJ2-1 - TRBV30 TGTGCCTGGAGACCAGGACTAGCGGGAGCCAATGAGCAGTTCTTC CAWRPGLAGANEQFF
TRBD1 TRBJ1-1 - TRBV7-6 TGTGCCAGCAGCTCACAGGGGTACACTGAAGCTTTCTTT CASSSQGYTEAFF
TRBD1 TRBJ2-5 - TRBV14 TGTGCCAGCAGCCCCCGCCAAGGGGGCACCCGCCAAGAGACCCAGTACTTC CASSPRQGGTRQETQYF
TRBD1 TRBJ2-3 - TRBV9 TGTGCCAGCAGCGTAGCTCTAACTTGGACAGGGGGAACAGATACGCAGTATTTT CASSVALTWTGGTDTQYF
- TRBJ1-5 - TRBV4-1 TGCGCCAGCAGCCAAGATACCAGACAGCCCCAGCATTTT CASSQDTRQPQHF
- TRBJ2-1 - TRBV7-3 TGTGCCAGCAGCCCCACACCATACAATGAGCAGTTCTTC CASSPTPYNEQFF
- TRBJ2-7 - TRBV30 TGTGCCTTACACCTTCCGGACAAGTATTACGAGCAGTACTTC CALHLPDKYYEQYF
TRBD2 TRBJ2-5 - TRBV5-4 TGTGCCAGCAGCTTTCTAGCGGTCCCAGAGACCCAGTACTTC CASSFLAVPETQYF
- TRBJ2-3 - TRBV7-9 TGTGCCAGCAGCTTATGGGGGGATTTAGATACGCAGTATTTT CASSLWGDLDTQYF
- TRBJ1-1 - TRBV7-2 TGTGCCAGCAGCTTAAACCCAGGCGACACTGAAGCTTTCTTT CASSLNPGDTEAFF
TRBD2 TRBJ2-1 - TRBV7-8 TGTGCCAGCAGCTTAGCGAGCGGGATCCAACTAGCTAACAATGAGCAGTTCTTC CASSLASGIQLANNEQFF
TRBD2 TRBJ2-2 - TRBV5-1 TGCGCCAGCAGCTTGGCAGGAGCGGGAGTCCCCACCGGGGAGCTGTTTTTT CASSLAGAGVPTGELFF
- TRBJ2-1 - TRBV5-1 TGCGCCAGCAGTGTCAGTTACAATGAGCAGTTCTTC CASSVSYNEQFF
- TRBJ2-1 - TRBV14 TGTGCCAGCAGCCAAGATCTTAGCGGTAATGAGCAGTTCTTC CASSQDLSGNEQFF
- TRBJ2-1 - TRBV6-6 TGTGCCAGCAGTTACTCGACAAATGAGCAGTTCTTC CASSYSTNEQFF
TRBD1 TRBJ1-1 - TRBV18 TGTGCCAGCTCACCACAGGGGGCTACGACTGAAGCTTTCTTT CASSPQGATTEAFF
TRBD1 TRBJ1-4 - TRBV19 TGTGCCAGTAGACGGGACAGCGTCAATGAAAAACTGTTTTTT CASRRDSVNEKLFF
TRBD1 TRBJ1-1 - TRBV29-1 TGCAGCGTTGCTTCAACCTTGGACAGGGGATGGGCTGAAGCTTTCTTT CSVASTLDRGWAEAFF
TRBD1 TRBJ2-5 - TRBV5-6 TGTGCCAGCAGCTTGGACAGGGGGCGCGCAGAGACCCAGTACTTC CASSLDRGRAETQYF
- TRBJ2-5 - TRBV20-1 TGCAGTGCGGCCCCGGGGACCCAGTACTTC CSAAPGTQYF
- TRBJ2-4 - TRBV30 TGTGCCTGGAGTGTCAGAGGGGGGGGACTTACCCCGTACTTC CAWSVRGGGLTPYF
- TRBJ1-1 - TRBV5-5 TGTGCCAGCAGCTTGAGTACGGGAGGGACTGAAGCTTTCTTT CASSLSTGGTEAFF
TRBD1 TRBJ1-1 - TRBV10-3 TGTGCCATCAGAGACGAGGGACAGTTGAACACTGAAGCTTTCTTT CAIRDEGQLNTEAFF
- TRBJ1-1 - TRBV7-9 TGTGCCAGCAGCCCACGGGGGATGCAGCCCGAAGCTTTCTTT CASSPRGMQPEAFF
TRBD1 TRBJ1-2 few TRBV25-1 TGTGCCAGCAGTGAATTCGGGACAGGGGAGGGCTACACCTTC CASSEFGTGEGYTF
TRBD1 TRBJ1-6 few TRBV9 TGTGCCAGCAGCTCAACCGGGACAGAGAATTCACCCCTCCACTTT CASSSTGTENSPLHF
- TRBJ1-2 - TRBV7-2 TGTGCCAGCAGCTTAGTCACGACAGGTGTCCAACTCTTCTATGGCTACACCTTC CASSLVTTGVQLFYGYTF
- TRBJ2-3 few TRBV7-2 TGTGCCAGCAGCTTAAATCCCAGCGGAAGCACAGATACGCAGTATTTT CASSLNPSGSTDTQYF
TRBD1 TRBJ1-2 once TRBV5-6 TGTGCCAGCACCTCCCCAGGGGGGCACTATGGCTACACCTTC CASTSPGGHYGYTF
TRBD2 TRBJ2-2 - TRBV5-4 TGTGCCAGCAGCCCCACCTCTAGCGGGATCACCGGGGAGCTGTTTTTT CASSPTSSGITGELFF
TRBD1 TRBJ1-5 - TRBV2 TGTGCCAGCACCTCATCCCGGGACAGGGGTAAGCCCCAGCATTTT CASTSSRDRGKPQHF
- TRBJ2-7 few TRBV20-1 TGCAGTGCCCTACGTGCCTACGAGCAGTACTTC CSALRAYEQYF
TRBD2 TRBJ2-7 - TRBV7-9 TGTGCCAGCAGCTTAGCGGGAGGGAGCTACGAGCAGTACTTC CASSLAGGSYEQYF
- TRBJ1-2 once TRBV6-6 TGTGCCAGCACCGTGGACATGGCTAGCTATGGCTACACCTTC CASTVDMASYGYTF
- TRBJ2-5 - TRBV5-4 TGTGCCAGCAGCTTGGACCCGGACAGCCAAGAGACCCAGTACTTC CASSLDPDSQETQYF
TRBD1 TRBJ2-1 - TRBV6-5 TGTGCCAGCAGTCACCGGGACAGATCCTACAATGAGCAGTTCTTC CASSHRDRSYNEQFF
- TRBJ1-1 medium-sized TRBV30 TGTGCCTGGAGTGGACTTAGGGGGTGGACTGAAGCTTTCTTT CAWSGLRGWTEAFF
- TRBJ2-1 - TRBV4-2 TGTGCCAGCAGCCAAGCCGGACTCATGGATGAGCAGTTCTTC CASSQAGLMDEQFF
- TRBJ1-6 few TRBV7-2 TGTGCCAGCAGCTTAGCCCAGGGTGTTTATTCACCCCTCCACTTT CASSLAQGVYSPLHF
- TRBJ2-7 few TRBV19 TGTGCCGGATCCTGGGGGGGAGGGGGCTACGAGCAGTACTTC CAGSWGGGGYEQYF
TRBD2 TRBJ2-5 - TRBV24-1 TGTGCCACCAGTGATTCGGGGACTAGCTACGAGACCCAGTACTTC CATSDSGTSYETQYF
- TRBJ1-1 - TRBV27 TGTGCCAGCAGACACAGGCTAACGGCTGAAGCTTTCTTT CASRHRLTAEAFF
- TRBJ2-2 - TRBV5-1 TGCGCCAGCAGCCCCCGGGCAGGGGAATTCACCGGGGAGCTGTTTTTT CASSPRAGEFTGELFF
- TRBJ1-1 - TRBV11-3 TGTGCCAGCAGCTTCACGACAGCCTCGAACACTGAAGCTTTCTTT CASSFTTASNTEAFF
- TRBJ2-3 - TRBV7-2 TGTGCCAGCAGCTTAATTGCGACAGATACGCAGTATTTT CASSLIATDTQYF
- TRBJ2-7 - TRBV12-3/TRBV12-4 TGTGCCAGCAGTTTGAGTGGCGGGGGCGAGTACTTC CASSLSGGGEYF
- TRBJ2-3 - TRBV7-9 TGTGCCAGCAGCCACAGCGGGAGCACAGATACGCAGTATTTT CASSHSGSTDTQYF
TRBD1 TRBJ1-6 few TRBV19 TGTGCCAGTTCTTCGGACAGGGGTAGCTCACCCCTCCACTTT CASSSDRGSSPLHF
TRBD2 TRBJ2-1 - TRBV7-2 TGTGCCAGCAGCTTAGGCGGGAGGGGCGGGTTCTTC CASSLGGRGGFF
TRBD1 TRBJ2-2 - TRBV19 TGTGCCAGTAGCTCCCCGAGGACAGGGGTGAGCACCGGGGAGCTGTTTTTT CASSSPRTGVSTGELFF
- TRBJ1-4 - TRBV4-3 TGCGCCAGCAGCCAGGACAGTTCAACTAATGAAAAACTGTTTTTT CASSQDSSTNEKLFF
- TRBJ2-5 - TRBV30 TGTGCCTGGAGTCAGGCCCAGCGGACGTACCAAGAGACCCAGTACTTC CAWSQAQRTYQETQYF